This T cell receptor beta chain was sequenced in a study of blood T cell repertoires in COVID-19. At the level of the study: COVID-19 samples collected from the United States, Italy and Spain covered acute and convalescent phases. Sample material is recorded as cDNA or gDNA derived from T cells, B-cell-depleted T cells, or PBMCs.

Per the study methods: Reference gene primer amplification gave nucleated cell count estimates. The table came from immunoSEQ multiplex PCR; TCRdb's copy has only in-frame clones and leaves some out. V and J calls and clone size are copied from that table; D and trimming were computed from the DNA. Of some 500,000 clones in the sample, around 90% were seen once. A Seattle source enrolled patients during active infection and followed them longitudinally. This CDR3 has 16 amino acids. The germline CDR1 and CDR2 sequences are SGHRS and YFSETQ. V lost 4 bases and J lost 3; bases outside the gene matches: 8.

The V call is TRBV5-1, the J call TRBJ2-1; 9 positions match TRBD2. The source of this sequence is a woman aged 45-65 years with COVID-19, enrolled during active disease. Sequencing was performed on peripheral blood. The DNA for the CDR3 is TGCGCCAGCAGCCGTCTAGCGGGGAGGGGCTACAATGAGCAGTTCTTC. Translation: CASSRLAGRGYNEQFF.